Below, 11 T cell receptor beta chains from the same sample are listed, as sequenced in a study of PD-1 blockade in classical Hodgkin lymphoma. Profiling relied on immunoSEQ multiplex PCR, and the TCRdb table lists in-frame clones only, not all of them. The data contain approximately 17,000 clones, about 80% of them singletons. After autologous stem cell transplantation all patients relapsed, and prior brentuximab vedotin exposure differed between cohorts. Material: peripheral blood mononuclear cells (PBMCs), obtained before the second cycle of nivolumab. All receptors come from a human donor with classical Hodgkin lymphoma.

The chain recombines TRBV10-3 with TRBJ1-6, with 9 bases lining up with TRBD1. Per the germline V gene, CDR1 is ENHRY and CDR2 is SYGVKD. The CDR3 is 16 residues long. V dropped 5 bases and J dropped 10; count of bases not matched to a gene: 12. CDR3 bases: TGTGCCATCAGTTCGAACAGACAGGGGGTTGAATCACCCCTCCACTTT. Its protein is CAISSNRQGVESPLHF.

The V and J genes are TRBV5-6 and TRBJ2-6; D is possibly TRBD2 (5 bases). The V gene's germline CDR1 is SGHDT and CDR2 YYEEEE. The CDR3 loop spans 16 amino acids. V was pared by 2 bases and J by 2 bases, with 11 bases between. Here the CDR3 reads CASSLLYGAGANVLTF. The CDR3 nucleotides read TGTGCCAGCAGCTTACTATACGGGGCTGGGGCCAACGTCCTGACTTTC.

V usage is TRBV5-1 and J usage is TRBJ2-5; 8 bases match TRBD1. Trimming removed 5 bases from V and 5 bases from J; junction bases left unmatched: 5. Germline V gene sequence: CDR1 SGHRS, CDR2 YFSETQ. CDR3 size: 13 residues. For the CDR3, the DNA is TGCGCCAGCAGTCAGGGGGCAAGGGAGACCCAGTACTTC. It encodes CASSQGARETQYF.

The chain uses TRBV7-2 and TRBJ1-2; maybe TRBD1 (6 bases). Looked up from germline, CDR1 is SGHTA and CDR2 is FQGNSA. V lost 2 bases and J lost 8, with 21 bases in between. The CDR3 loop spans 16 amino acids. DNA for the CDR3: TGTGCCAGCAGCTTAAATGGGACACCTGGTACTGGGGGCTACACCTTC. Translating gives CASSLNGTPGTGGYTF.

V is TRBV5-6 and J is TRBJ2-1, with 8 bases that match TRBD2. The junction had 9 bases not matched to a gene; V was cut back by 0 bases and J by 4 bases. The CDR3 has 17 residues. The germline CDR1 and CDR2 sequences are SGHDT and YYEEEE. DNA for the CDR3: TGTGCCAGCAGCTTGGGTCTGGAGCGGGGGCTATACAATGAGCAGTTCTTC. It specifies CASSLGLERGLYNEQFF. The variable domain in full, with the rest retrieved from reference TRBV5-6 and TRBJ2-1, is DAGVTQSPTHLIKTRGQQVTLRCSPKSGHDTVSWYQQALGQGPQFIFQYYEEEERQRGNFPDRFSGHQFPNYSSELNVNALLLGDSALYLCASSLGLERGLYNEQFFGPGTRLTVL.

J is TRBJ2-3 and V is TRBV5-5, with 12 bases lining up with TRBD1. Germline trimming cut 0 bases from V and 4 bases from J; bases unmatched to any gene: 3. From germline, CDR1 is SGHKS and CDR2 YYEKEE (reference sequence). The CDR3 spans 16 residues. The CDR3 reads CASSLGDRGRSDTQYF. CDR3 nucleotides: TGTGCCAGCAGCTTGGGGGACAGGGGGCGGTCAGATACGCAGTATTTT.

The chain carries TRBV5-1 and TRBJ2-7; D gene unclear. This CDR3 region has 13 residues. The V and J ends lost 6 bases and 7 bases respectively, with 17 bases between them. From germline, CDR1 is SGHRS and CDR2 YFSETQ. CDR3 bases: TGCGCCAGCAAACGCAGGATTATGGGTGAGCAGTACTTC. This sequence encodes CASKRRIMGEQYF.

This clone occurred once. The chain uses TRBV6-1 and TRBJ1-4; 8 positions agree with TRBD1. Germline V gives CDR1 MNHNS, CDR2 SASEGT. V shed 4 bases and J 2 bases; nucleotides not matched to a gene: 0. This CDR3 region has 14 residues. The CDR3 loop is CASSGQGTNEKLFF. In DNA, the CDR3 is TGTGCCAGCAGTGGACAGGGGACTAATGAAAAACTGTTTTTT.

CDR3 residues: CASSDLRGGEQYF. The CDR3 coding sequence is TGTGCCAGCAGTGACTTAAGGGGGGGCGAGCAGTACTTC. The V call is TRBV6-1, the J call TRBJ2-7; a possible D gene is TRBD2 (7 bases). V was trimmed by 3 bases and J by 6 bases, leaving 12 bases between them. This CDR3 comprises 13 residues. Germline lookup yields CDR1 MNHNS and CDR2 SASEGT.

The chain links TRBV9 to TRBJ2-3; the D gene is possibly TRBD2 (6 bases). This CDR3 region has 14 residues. Germline values: CDR1 SGDLS, CDR2 YYNGEE. V was clipped by 3 bases and J by 2 bases, with 10 bases between them. The CDR3 sequence is CASSGGVNTDTQYF. CDR3 nucleotide sequence: TGTGCCAGCAGCGGGGGGGTAAACACAGATACGCAGTATTTT.

This chain links TRBV5-1 with TRBJ2-3, with TRBD1 matching over 12 bases. J was trimmed by 4 bases and V by 4 bases; bases with no gene match: 7. The CDR3 runs to 16 residues. Germline loops: CDR1 SGHRS, CDR2 YFSETQ. This CDR3 is CASSKTGTGGADTQYF. CDR3 nucleotide sequence: TGCGCCAGCAGCAAAACCGGGACAGGGGGCGCAGATACGCAGTATTTT.